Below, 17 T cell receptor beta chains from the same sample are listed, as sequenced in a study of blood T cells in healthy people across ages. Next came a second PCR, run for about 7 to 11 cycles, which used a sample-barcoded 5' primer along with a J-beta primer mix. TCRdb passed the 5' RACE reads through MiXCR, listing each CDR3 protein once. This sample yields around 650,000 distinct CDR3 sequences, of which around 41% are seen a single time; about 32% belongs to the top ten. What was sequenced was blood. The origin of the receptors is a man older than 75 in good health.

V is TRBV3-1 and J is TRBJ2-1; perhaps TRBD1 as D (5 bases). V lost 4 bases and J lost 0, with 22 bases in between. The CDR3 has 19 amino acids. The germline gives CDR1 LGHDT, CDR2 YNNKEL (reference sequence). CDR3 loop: CASSPYPFQGPFSYNEQFF. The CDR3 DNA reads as TGTGCCAGCAGCCCATACCCCTTCCAGGGCCCTTTCTCCTACAATGAGCAGTTCTTC.

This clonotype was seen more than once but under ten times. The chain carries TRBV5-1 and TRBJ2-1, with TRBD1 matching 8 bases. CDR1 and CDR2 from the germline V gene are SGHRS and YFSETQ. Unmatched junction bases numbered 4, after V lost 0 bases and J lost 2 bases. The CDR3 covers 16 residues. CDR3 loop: CASSLVGTGPYNEQFF. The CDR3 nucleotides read TGCGCCAGCAGCTTGGTCGGGACAGGTCCCTACAATGAGCAGTTCTTC.

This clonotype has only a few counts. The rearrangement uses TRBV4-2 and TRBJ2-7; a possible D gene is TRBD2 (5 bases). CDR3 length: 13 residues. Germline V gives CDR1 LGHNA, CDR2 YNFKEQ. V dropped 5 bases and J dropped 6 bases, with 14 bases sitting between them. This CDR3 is CASSLSGIREQYF. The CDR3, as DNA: TGTGCCAGCAGCTTATCCGGGATTCGCGAGCAGTACTTC.

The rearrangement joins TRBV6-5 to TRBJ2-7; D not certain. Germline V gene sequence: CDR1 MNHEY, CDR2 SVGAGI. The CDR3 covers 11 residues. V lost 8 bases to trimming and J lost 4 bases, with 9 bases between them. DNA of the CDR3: TGTGCCAGCGGACGACCTTACGAGCAGTACTTC. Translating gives CASGRPYEQYF.

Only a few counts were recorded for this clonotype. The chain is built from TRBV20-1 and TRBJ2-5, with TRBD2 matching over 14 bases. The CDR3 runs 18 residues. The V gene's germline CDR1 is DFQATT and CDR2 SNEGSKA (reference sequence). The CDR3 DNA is TGCAGCGCCAACCCTCCGGGACTAGCGGGGGCCGGACAAGAGACCCAGTACTTC. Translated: CSANPPGLAGAGQETQYF.

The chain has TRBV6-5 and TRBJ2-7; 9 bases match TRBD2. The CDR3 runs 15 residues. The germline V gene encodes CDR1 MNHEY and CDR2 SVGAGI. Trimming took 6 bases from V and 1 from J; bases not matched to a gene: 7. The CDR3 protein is CASRESGRTSYEQYF. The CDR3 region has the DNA TGTGCCAGCAGAGAAAGCGGGAGGACTTCCTACGAGCAGTACTTC.

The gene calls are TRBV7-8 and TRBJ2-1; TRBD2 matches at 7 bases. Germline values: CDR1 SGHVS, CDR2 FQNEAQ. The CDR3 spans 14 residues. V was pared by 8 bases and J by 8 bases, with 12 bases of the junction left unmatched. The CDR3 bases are TGTGCCAGCGTTTGGGGGGGGACCTCGGATGAGCAGTTCTTC. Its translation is CASVWGGTSDEQFF.

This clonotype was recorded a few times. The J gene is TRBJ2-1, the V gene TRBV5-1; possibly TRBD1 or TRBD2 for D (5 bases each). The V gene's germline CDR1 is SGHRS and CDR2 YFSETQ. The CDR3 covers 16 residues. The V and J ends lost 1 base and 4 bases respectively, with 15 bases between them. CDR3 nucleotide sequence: TGCGCCAGCAGCTTGCGAAGGGACGGAAAATACAATGAGCAGTTCTTC. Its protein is CASSLRRDGKYNEQFF. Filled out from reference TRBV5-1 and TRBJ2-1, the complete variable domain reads KAGVTQTPRYLIKTRGQQVTLSCSPISGHRSVSWYQQTPGQGLQFLFEYFSETQRNKGNFPGRFSGRQFSNSRSEMNVSTLELGDSALYLCASSLRRDGKYNEQFFGPGTRLTVL.

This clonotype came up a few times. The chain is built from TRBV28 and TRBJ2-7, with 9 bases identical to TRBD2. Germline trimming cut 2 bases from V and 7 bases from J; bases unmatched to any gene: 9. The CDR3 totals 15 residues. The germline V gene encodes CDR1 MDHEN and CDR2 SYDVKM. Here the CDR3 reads CASSLKSAGGQEQYF. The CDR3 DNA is TGTGCCAGCAGTTTAAAGTCTGCGGGAGGGCAAGAGCAGTACTTC.

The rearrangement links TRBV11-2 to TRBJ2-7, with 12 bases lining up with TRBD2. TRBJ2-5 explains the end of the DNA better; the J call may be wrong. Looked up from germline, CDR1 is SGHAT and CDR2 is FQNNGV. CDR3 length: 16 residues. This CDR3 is CASSPSSGGAAETQYF. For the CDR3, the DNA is TGTGCCAGCAGCCCCTCTAGCGGGGGGGCCGCGGAGACCCAGTACTTC.

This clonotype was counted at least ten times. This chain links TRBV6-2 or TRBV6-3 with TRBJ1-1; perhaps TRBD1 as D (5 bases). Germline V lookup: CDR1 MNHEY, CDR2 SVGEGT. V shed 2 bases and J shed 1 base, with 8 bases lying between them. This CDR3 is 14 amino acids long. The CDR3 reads CASSYRGQNTEAFF. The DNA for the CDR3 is TGTGCCAGCAGTTACAGGGGTCAGAACACTGAAGCTTTCTTT.

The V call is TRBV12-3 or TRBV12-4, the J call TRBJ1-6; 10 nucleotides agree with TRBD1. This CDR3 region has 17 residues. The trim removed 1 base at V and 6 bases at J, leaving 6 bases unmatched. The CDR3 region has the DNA TGTGCCAGCAGTTTAGGACAGGGGGCCCTGGGTAATTCACCCCTCCACTTT. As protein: CASSLGQGALGNSPLHF.

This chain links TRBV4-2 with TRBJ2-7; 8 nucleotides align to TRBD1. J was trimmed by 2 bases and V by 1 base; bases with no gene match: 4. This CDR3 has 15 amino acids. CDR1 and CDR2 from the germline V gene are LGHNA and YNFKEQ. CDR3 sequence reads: CASSQGLGQAYEQYF. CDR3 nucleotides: TGTGCCAGCAGCCAAGGTTTGGGACAGGCCTACGAGCAGTACTTC.

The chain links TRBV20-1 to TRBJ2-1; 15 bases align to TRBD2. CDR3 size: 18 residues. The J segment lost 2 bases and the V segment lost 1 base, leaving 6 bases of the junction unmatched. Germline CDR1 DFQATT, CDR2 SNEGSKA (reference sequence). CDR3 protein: CSARVGLAGGSPYNEQFF. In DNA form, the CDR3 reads TGCAGTGCTAGAGTGGGACTAGCGGGAGGTAGCCCCTACAATGAGCAGTTCTTC.

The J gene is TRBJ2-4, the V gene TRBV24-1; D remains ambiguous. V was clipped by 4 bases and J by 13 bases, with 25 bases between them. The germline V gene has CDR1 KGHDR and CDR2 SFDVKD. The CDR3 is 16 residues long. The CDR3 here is CATSDPNPISYNEQYF. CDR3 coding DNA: TGTGCCACCAGTGACCCGAATCCAATTTCCTACAATGAGCAGTACTTC.

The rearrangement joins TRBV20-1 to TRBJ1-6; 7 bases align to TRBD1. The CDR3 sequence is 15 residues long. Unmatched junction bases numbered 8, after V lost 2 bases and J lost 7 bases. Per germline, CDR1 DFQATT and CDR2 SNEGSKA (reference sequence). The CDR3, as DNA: TGCAGTGCTAGAATCGAGACAGGGAGAAATTCACCCCTCCACTTT. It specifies CSARIETGRNSPLHF.

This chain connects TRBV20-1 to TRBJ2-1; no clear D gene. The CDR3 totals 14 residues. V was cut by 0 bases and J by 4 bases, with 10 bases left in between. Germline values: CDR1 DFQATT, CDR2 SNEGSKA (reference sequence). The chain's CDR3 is CSARERRLYNEQFF. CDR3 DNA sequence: TGCAGTGCTAGAGAGAGGCGGTTGTACAATGAGCAGTTCTTC.